Below, 17 T cell receptor beta chains from the same sample are listed, as sequenced in a study of T cell repertoires in aging, cancer and after chemotherapy. A mixed TRB-A/B primer pool amplified rearranged TRB by multiplex touch-down PCR. Via MiXCR, TCRdb re-called the multiplex PCR reads, giving one row per CDR3 protein. Counted here are just over 1,500 distinct CDR3 sequences, around a fifth occurring once; the ten biggest clones make up 35% to 50%. The template was genomic DNA from peripheral blood, not RNA. Sequencing used blood. These receptors all stem from a human donor with a solid tumor.

This clonotype is labeled as large. The V gene is TRBV5-6, the J gene TRBJ1-6, with a weak D call TRBD1 (5 bases). V shed 0 bases and J shed 11 bases, with 12 bases lying between them. Per the germline V gene, CDR1 is SGHDT and CDR2 is YYEEEE. This CDR3 region has 14 residues. The CDR3 reads CASSLGQYSPPLHF. The CDR3 coding sequence is TGTGCCAGCAGCTTGGGACAGTATAGTCCACCCCTCCACTTT. The full variable domain, in which reference TRBV5-6 and TRBJ1-6 provide the parts outside the CDR3, is DAGVTQSPTHLIKTRGQQVTLRCSPKSGHDTVSWYQQALGQGPQFIFQYYEEEERQRGNFPDRFSGHQFPNYSSELNVNALLLGDSALYLCASSLGQYSPPLHFGNGTRLTVT.

Worth noting for this clonotype: Since no conserved phenylalanine or tryptophan closes the CDR3, a read error is the likely cause. The CDR3 DNA reads TGTGCCAGCAGCCCAACGGGTAGGGGTAAAAAGACCCAGTACTTG. Translation: CASSPTGRGKKTQYL. The V and J genes are TRBV28 and TRBJ2-5, with a possible D match to TRBD1 (5 bases). V was shortened by 6 bases and J by 6 bases, with 20 bases between the two germline ends. The V gene's germline CDR1 is MDHEN and CDR2 SYDVKM. The CDR3 totals 15 residues.

This clonotype turned up a few times. This CDR3 reads CASSQPGGSSYTEAFF. The DNA for the CDR3 is TGTGCCAGTAGTCAACCCGGGGGATCTTCCTACACTGAAGCTTTCTTT. The rearrangement joins TRBV19 to TRBJ1-1; maybe TRBD1 (5 bases). Germline CDR1 is LNHDA and CDR2 is SQIVND (reference sequence). Trimming took off 5 bases at V and 3 bases at J, with 19 bases between the two ends. The CDR3 sequence is 16 residues long.

By share, this clonotype counts as medium-sized. V usage is TRBV19 and J usage is TRBJ2-1, with 12 positions matching TRBD2. V gave up 3 bases and J gave up 9 bases; unmatched junction bases: 6. Germline V gene data show CDR1 as LNHDA and CDR2 as SQIVND (reference sequence). This CDR3 region has 15 residues. The CDR3 nucleotides are TGTGCCAGTAGTATGACTAGCGGGAGTGTTAGTGAGCAGTTCTTC. It encodes CASSMTSGSVSEQFF. Full variable domain (missing parts from reference TRBV19 and TRBJ2-1): DGGITQSPKYLFRKEGQNVTLSCEQNLNHDAMYWYRQDPGQGLRLIYYSQIVNDFQKGDIAEGYSVSREKKESFPLTVTSAQKNPTAFYLCASSMTSGSVSEQFFGPGTRLTVL.

The rearrangement joins TRBV7-2 to TRBJ1-6; TRBD1 is a possible D gene (5 bases). The V end was cut by 1 base, the J end by 7 bases, with 11 bases between. CDR1 and CDR2 from the germline V gene are SGHTA and FQGNSA. The CDR3 has 15 residues. The CDR3 coding sequence is TGTGCCAGCAGCTTAGAGGCAGGGCGAAATTCACCCCTCCACTTT. It codes for CASSLEAGRNSPLHF.

Note on this clonotype: A much larger clone sits a single nucleotide away, making a read error possible. The CDR3 region is CSARWSGQGNTQAFF. The CDR3 coding sequence is TGCAGTGCTAGATGGTCGGGACAGGGCAACACTCAAGCTTTCTTT. The rearrangement joins TRBV20-1 to TRBJ1-1, with TRBD1 matching 9 bases. The CDR3 has 15 amino acids. Germline loops: CDR1 DFQATT, CDR2 SNEGSKA (reference sequence).

Points on this clonotype: A single base separates this from a much larger clone, so it may be a read error. The CDR3 sequence: CATSVSGVDEHFF. In nucleotides, the CDR3 is TGTGCCACCAGTGTCTCAGGGGTGGATGAGCATTTCTTC. The chain employs TRBV24-1 and TRBJ2-1; weak D call: TRBD1 (6 bases). The CDR3 is 13 amino acids. The germline gives CDR1 KGHDR, CDR2 SFDVKD.

This clonotype qualifies as medium-sized. The chain recombines TRBV12-3 or TRBV12-4 with TRBJ1-2; D gene uncertain. The CDR3 is made up of 12 amino acids. Trimming shortened V by 2 bases and J by 9 bases, and 10 bases separated the two germline ends. The CDR3, as DNA: TGTGCCAGCAGTTTAACGTCGTATAGCTACACCTTC. Its translation is CASSLTSYSYTF.

Judged by abundance, this clonotype is medium-sized. The genes are TRBV5-1 and TRBJ2-1; 9 nucleotides align to TRBD2. CDR1 is SGHRS, CDR2 YFSETQ, per germline. Losses at the gene ends were 4 bases for V and 2 bases for J; bases not matched to a gene: 4. The CDR3 spans 15 residues. Here the CDR3 reads CASSPGTSTYNEQFF. CDR3 sequence (DNA): TGCGCCAGCAGCCCGGGGACTAGCACCTACAATGAGCAGTTCTTC. Filled out from reference TRBV5-1 and TRBJ2-1, the complete variable domain reads KAGVTQTPRYLIKTRGQQVTLSCSPISGHRSVSWYQQTPGQGLQFLFEYFSETQRNKGNFPGRFSGRQFSNSRSEMNVSTLELGDSALYLCASSPGTSTYNEQFFGPGTRLTVL.

Relative to its sample, this clonotype is medium-sized. The chain joins TRBV20-1 to TRBJ2-5; 9 bases agree with TRBD1. Losses at the gene ends were 3 bases for V and 4 bases for J; bases not matched to a gene: 9. There are 15 residues in the CDR3. The germline V gene has CDR1 DFQATT and CDR2 SNEGSKA (reference sequence). As DNA, the CDR3 is TGCAGTGCTAGGCCTTCGACAGGGGGTCGAGAGACCCAGTACTTC. This codes for CSARPSTGGRETQYF.

This clonotype was picked up a small number of times. The rearrangement links TRBV12-3 or TRBV12-4 to TRBJ1-3; D gene ambiguous. V was shortened by 8 bases and J by 0 bases, with 11 bases between the two germline ends. The CDR3 runs 14 residues. The CDR3 is CASLQSNSGNTIYF. The CDR3 coding sequence is TGTGCCAGCCTACAGTCGAACTCTGGAAACACCATATATTTT.

The chain uses TRBV5-1 and TRBJ2-1; 8 bases fit TRBD1. The trim removed 4 bases at V and 8 bases at J, leaving 11 bases unmatched. Looked up from germline, CDR1 is SGHRS and CDR2 is YFSETQ. The CDR3 loop spans 15 amino acids. The CDR3 region is CASSPGQGPVDEQFF. The CDR3 DNA follows: TGCGCCAGCAGCCCAGGACAGGGCCCGGTTGATGAGCAGTTCTTC.

This clonotype was counted a few times. This chain links TRBV28 with TRBJ1-1, with D possibly being TRBD1 (5 bases). Germline CDR1 is MDHEN and CDR2 is SYDVKM. The ends were cut back, 6 bases at V and 0 bases at J, with 17 bases in the middle. CDR3 length: 16 amino acids. The CDR3 loop is CASSMQGVVMNTEAFF. DNA of the CDR3: TGTGCCAGCAGCATGCAGGGCGTCGTAATGAACACTGAAGCTTTCTTT.

This clonotype came up a few times. With a much larger clone just one base away, this may be a read error. V usage is TRBV20-1 and J usage is TRBJ2-1; 7 bases are a match to TRBD2. The CDR3 totals 15 residues. Germline CDR1 is DFQATT and CDR2 is SNEGSKA (reference sequence). The CDR3 reads CGAASLPSGINEQFF. DNA of the CDR3: TGCGGTGCTGCTTCCCTCCCTAGCGGCATCAATGAGCAGTTCTTC.

Judged by abundance, this clonotype is medium-sized. This chain links TRBV6-1 with TRBJ2-7; 8 bases agree with TRBD2. The CDR3 sequence is 13 residues long. The germline CDR1 and CDR2 sequences are MNHNS and SASEGT. V lost 10 bases, J lost 0 bases, and 5 bases stayed unmatched. The CDR3 DNA reads as TGTGCCACCATCGGGACTAGCTCCTACGAGCAGTACTTC. It encodes CATIGTSSYEQYF.

This clonotype rates as large. V usage is TRBV10-3 and J usage is TRBJ1-2; no clear D gene. Germline loops: CDR1 ENHRY, CDR2 SYGVKD. The CDR3 has 12 amino acids. V lost 0 bases and J 13 bases, leaving 12 bases between the germline ends. CDR3: CAISESGPKRTF. The CDR3 bases are TGTGCCATCAGTGAGTCCGGGCCGAAGCGCACCTTC.

By share, this clonotype counts as medium-sized (0.01 to 0.1%). The chain is built from TRBV6-5 and TRBJ1-1; D is uncertain. This CDR3 spans 15 amino acids. The V end was cut by 6 bases, the J end by 1 base, with 15 bases between. From germline, CDR1 is MNHEY and CDR2 SVGAGI. CDR3 residues: CASSPPRHPNTEAFF. The CDR3 region has the DNA TGTGCCAGCAGCCCTCCTCGGCACCCGAACACTGAAGCTTTCTTT.